This T cell receptor (beta chain) was obtained from a study of shared clonotypes between healthy human individuals. Across the study: A couple of women and a few men aged 18 to 49 served as donors. Findings of the study overall: What limited the represented genetic and exposure-history diversity was the small number of donors.

Turning to this clone: The antigen is undetermined.

PCR replicates from unsorted PBMC used roughly 300 ng DNA, and this amount was about 30,000 T cell genomes. The method was immunoSEQ multiplex PCR; TCRdb's version includes in-frame clones alone and lacks a portion of them. The sample shows around 500,000 clones, over 75% of them seen only once. CDR3 size: 16 residues. Unmatched junction bases numbered 10, after V lost 2 bases and J lost 4 bases. Germline CDR1 and CDR2: LGHNA and YNFKEQ. The rearrangement uses TRBV4-2 and TRBJ1-2; 7 nucleotides agree with TRBD1. The clonotype originates from a woman aged 35 to 49 in good health. Some clones in this sample may be carry-over from other donors' samples. Sequenced input: PBMCs. For the CDR3, the DNA is TGTGCCAGCAGCCAAACAGGGGCCCTACACACCTATGGCTACACCTTC. Its translation: CASSQTGALHTYGYTF.